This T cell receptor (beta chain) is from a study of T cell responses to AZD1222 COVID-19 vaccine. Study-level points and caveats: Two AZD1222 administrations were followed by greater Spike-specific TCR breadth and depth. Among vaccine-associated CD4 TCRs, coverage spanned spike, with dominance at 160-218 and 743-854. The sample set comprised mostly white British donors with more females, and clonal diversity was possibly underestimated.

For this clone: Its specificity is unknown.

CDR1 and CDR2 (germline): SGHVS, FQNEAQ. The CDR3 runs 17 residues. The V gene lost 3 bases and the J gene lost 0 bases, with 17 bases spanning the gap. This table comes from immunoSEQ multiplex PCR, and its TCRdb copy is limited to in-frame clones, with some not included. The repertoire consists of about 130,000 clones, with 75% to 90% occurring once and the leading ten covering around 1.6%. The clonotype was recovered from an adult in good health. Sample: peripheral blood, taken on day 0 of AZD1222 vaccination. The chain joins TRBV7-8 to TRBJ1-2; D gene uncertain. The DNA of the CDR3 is TGTGCCAGCAGCTTGAGGGCCTTTACTCAAGCTAACTATGGCTACACCTTC. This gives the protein CASSLRAFTQANYGYTF.